A single T cell receptor (beta chain) is shown here with its context. Its antigen remains unidentified. The input lacks base qualities; no much larger clone sits a single base away. Whole blood was collected in K2EDTA tubes by collaborating institutions according to the institutions' own protocols. For TCRbeta analysis, collaborators shipped samples in one of three forms: frozen whole blood, isolated PBMCs, or DNA extracted from either of those sample types. TCRbeta CDR3 regions were amplified from genomic DNA by means of the immunoSEQ Assay, a bias-controlled multiplex PCR. The authors processed their data as follows. Within the assay, amplification of reference gene primers was used to estimate how many nucleated cells each sample contained. To quantify the absolute abundance of each unique TCRbeta CDR3 rearrangement, sequence reads were collapsed and filtered. Productive Simpson clonality was computed per sample as the square root of Simpson's diversity index over productive rearrangements. The table comes from immuneACCESS by way of TCRdb, which keeps in-frame sequences with V and J called. Part of the clones is missing from these tables; in studies checked, under half for an unresolved V gene and the rest for unknown reasons. That table furnishes V, J and clone size, whereas the DNA furnished D and trimming. This sample lists about 120,000 clones; around three quarters were detected once. Of the sample, roughly 2% falls within the top ten clones.

This sample was included in a study of blood T cell repertoires in COVID-19 (TCRdb year 2020). Regarding the complete study: Samples covering the acute and convalescent phases of COVID-19 were provided by collaborators in the United States, Italy and Spain. The material from the prospective study consisted of cDNA or gDNA derived from T cells, B-cell-depleted T cells, or PBMCs. Deeply sampled blood TCRbeta repertoires from subjects exposed to, actively infected with, or recovered from COVID-19 were included in the dataset. The repertoires were released in a freely available public database meant as a resource for research on the immune response to SARS-CoV-2. The samples were drawn from two sources: the first 160 participants of the ongoing ImmuneRACE study, and 1,000 to 1,500 subjects contributed by 6 global collaborators. A de-identified subject ID, COVID-19 status, age in years and sex were almost always included in the sample metadata. Where HLA class I and class II types were available, the types were taken from metadata supplied by the sample provider, not from assay-based typing.

What the work shows at the level of the full study, not this receptor alone: The amount of clinical and demographic metadata varied by source and participant and was provided uncurated.

In the germline V gene, CDR1 corresponds to SNHLY and CDR2 to FYNNEI. Trimming leaves V shorter by 4 bases and J shorter by 5 bases, with the junction holding 3 bases beyond the gene matches. The CDR3 runs 15 amino acids, cysteine and phenylalanine included. CDR3 DNA is the only sequence kept; it has 45 bases, read in frame from the first base. The receptor comes from a woman aged 65 to 85 with acute or convalescent COVID-19. Input material: peripheral blood. The chain joins TRBV2 to TRBJ2-2, with 11 middle bases fitting TRBD2. The CDR3 region has the sequence CASSASGRLTGELFF. The bases read TGTGCCAGCAGTGCTAGCGGGAGGCTAACCGGGGAGCTGTTTTTT.